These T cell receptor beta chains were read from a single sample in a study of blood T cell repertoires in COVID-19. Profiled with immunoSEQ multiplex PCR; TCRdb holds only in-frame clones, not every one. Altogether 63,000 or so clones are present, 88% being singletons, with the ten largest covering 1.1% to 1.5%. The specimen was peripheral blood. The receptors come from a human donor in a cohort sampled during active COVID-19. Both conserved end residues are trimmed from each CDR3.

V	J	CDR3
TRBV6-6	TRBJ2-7	ASSYSGREQY
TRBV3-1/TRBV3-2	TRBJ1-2	ASSQGGGEDYGYT
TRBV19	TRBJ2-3	ASSSGTSGLTDTQY
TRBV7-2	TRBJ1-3	ASSRLQNSGNTIY
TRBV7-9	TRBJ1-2	ASSLATGGTYGYT
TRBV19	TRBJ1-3	ASSVGPLGNTIY
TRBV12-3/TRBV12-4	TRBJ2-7	ASSKTTGAEQY
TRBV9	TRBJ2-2	ASSVEISGRNTGELF
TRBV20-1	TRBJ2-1	SASQGTSGYEQF
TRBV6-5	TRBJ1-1	ASSLDWNTEAF
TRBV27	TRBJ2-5	ASSSAGVPETQY
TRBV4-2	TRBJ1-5	ASSQVAGHNQPQH
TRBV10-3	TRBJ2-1	AISDAGSSYNEQF
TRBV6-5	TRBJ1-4	ASSPGGRDWEKLF
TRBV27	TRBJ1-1	ASSLRGNTEAF
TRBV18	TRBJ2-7	ASSPQGEQY
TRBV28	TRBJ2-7	ASSFPLLAGVGEQY
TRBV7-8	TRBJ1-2	ASSRGGTRTYGYT
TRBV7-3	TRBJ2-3	ASSSSGGHRTDTQY
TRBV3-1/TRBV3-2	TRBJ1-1	ASSLRDRGNTEAF
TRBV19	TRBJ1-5	ASSPGPGGVQPQH
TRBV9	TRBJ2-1	ASSLGQTNNEQF
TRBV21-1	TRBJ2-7	ASSKGQGDCGQY
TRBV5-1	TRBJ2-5	ASSLGSSGGKTQY
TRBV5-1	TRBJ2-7	ASRQGAQSIYEQY
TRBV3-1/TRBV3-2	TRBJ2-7	ASSQGLAGLNEQY
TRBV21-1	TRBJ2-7	ASSTFDRRSLYEQY
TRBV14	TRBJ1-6	ASSPGTANSPLH
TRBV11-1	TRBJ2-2	ASSRRAANTGELF
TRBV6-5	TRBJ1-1	ASSYQGLAF
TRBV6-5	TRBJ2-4	ASMDRVGAKNIQY
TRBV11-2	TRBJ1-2	ASSRAQGWDGYT
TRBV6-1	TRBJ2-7	ASSESGRGFIGRGHYEQY
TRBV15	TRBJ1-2	ATSSRTGEGYT
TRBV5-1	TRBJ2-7	ASSWETGTYEQY
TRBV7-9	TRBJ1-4	ASSLASGNEKLF
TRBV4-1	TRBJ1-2	ASSPTGTGSGYT
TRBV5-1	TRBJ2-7	ASSWKTTSGYSYEQY
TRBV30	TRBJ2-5	AWSLLVGTQY
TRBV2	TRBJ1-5	ASSEARYSNQPQH
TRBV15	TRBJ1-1	ATSRRQIGGNTEAF
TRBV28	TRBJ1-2	ASRPDRGQVYGYT
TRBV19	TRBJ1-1	ASREGSTEAF
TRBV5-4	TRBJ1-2	ASRSGATYGYT
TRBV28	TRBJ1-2	ASSPERYGYT
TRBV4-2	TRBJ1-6	ASSGVSSYNSPLH
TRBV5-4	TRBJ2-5	ASSLVLGAETQY
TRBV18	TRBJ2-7	ASSPGGDLSYEQY
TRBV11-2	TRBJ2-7	ATTSGPYEQY
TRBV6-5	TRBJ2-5	ASSYSVGGETQY